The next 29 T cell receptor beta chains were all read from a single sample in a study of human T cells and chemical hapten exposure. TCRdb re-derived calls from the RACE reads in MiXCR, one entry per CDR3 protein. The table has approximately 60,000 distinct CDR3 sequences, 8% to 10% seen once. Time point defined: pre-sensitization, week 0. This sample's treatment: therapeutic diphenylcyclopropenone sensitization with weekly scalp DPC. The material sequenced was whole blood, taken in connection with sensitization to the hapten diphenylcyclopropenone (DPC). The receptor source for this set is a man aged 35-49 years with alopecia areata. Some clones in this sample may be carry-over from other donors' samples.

CDR3 region: CSAPPGSSTDTQYF. CDR3 coding DNA: TGCAGTGCACCTCCGGGGTCTAGCACAGATACGCAGTATTTT. The chain is built from TRBV20-1 and TRBJ2-3; the D gene is possibly TRBD2 (5 bases). CDR1 and CDR2 (germline): DFQATT, SNEGSKA (reference sequence). Trimming took off 6 bases at V and 0 bases at J, with 13 bases between the two ends. The CDR3 extends over 14 amino acids.

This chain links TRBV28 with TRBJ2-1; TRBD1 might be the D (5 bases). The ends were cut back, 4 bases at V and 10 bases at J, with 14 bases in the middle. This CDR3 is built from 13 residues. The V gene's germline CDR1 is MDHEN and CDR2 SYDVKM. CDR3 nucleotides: TGTGCCAGCAGTTCCCTCGTCGCAGGGGAGCAGTTCTTC. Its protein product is CASSSLVAGEQFF.

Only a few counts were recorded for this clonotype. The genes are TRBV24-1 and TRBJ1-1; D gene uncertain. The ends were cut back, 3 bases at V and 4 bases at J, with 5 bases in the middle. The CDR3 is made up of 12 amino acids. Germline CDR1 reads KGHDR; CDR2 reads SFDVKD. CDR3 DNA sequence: TGTGCCACCAGTGATACGGGCACTGAAGCTTTCTTT. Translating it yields CATSDTGTEAFF.

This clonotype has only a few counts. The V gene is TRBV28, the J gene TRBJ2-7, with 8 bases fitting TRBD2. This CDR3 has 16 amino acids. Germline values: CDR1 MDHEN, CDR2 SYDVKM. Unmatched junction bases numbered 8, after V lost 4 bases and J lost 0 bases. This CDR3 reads CASSSDSGTSSYEQYF. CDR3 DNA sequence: TGTGCCAGCAGTTCGGATAGCGGGACGAGCTCCTACGAGCAGTACTTC. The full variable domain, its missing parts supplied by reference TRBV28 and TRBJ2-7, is DVKVTQSSRYLVKRTGEKVFLECVQDMDHENMFWYRQDPGLGLRLIYFSYDVKMKEKGDIPEGYSVSREKKERFSLILESASTNQTSMYLCASSSDSGTSSYEQYFGPGTRLTVT.

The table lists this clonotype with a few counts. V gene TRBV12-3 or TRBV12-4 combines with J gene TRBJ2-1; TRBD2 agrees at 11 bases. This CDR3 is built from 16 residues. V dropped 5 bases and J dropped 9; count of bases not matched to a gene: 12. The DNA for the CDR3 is TGTGCCAGCAGTCGCACGACTAGCGGGATTCATAGTGAGCAGTTCTTC. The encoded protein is CASSRTTSGIHSEQFF.

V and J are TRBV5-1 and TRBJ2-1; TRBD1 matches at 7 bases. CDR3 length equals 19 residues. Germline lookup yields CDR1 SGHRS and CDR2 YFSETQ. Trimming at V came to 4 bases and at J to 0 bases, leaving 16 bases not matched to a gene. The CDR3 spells CASSPPGQRRFSSYNEQFF. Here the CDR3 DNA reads TGCGCCAGCAGCCCCCCGGGACAGCGCCGATTCAGCTCCTACAATGAGCAGTTCTTC.

CDR3 DNA: TGTGCCAGCAGTCCACAGGGTTACACAGATACGCAGTATTTT. Its protein is CASSPQGYTDTQYF. The genes are TRBV7-9 and TRBJ2-3; maybe TRBD1 (6 bases). V was shortened by 6 bases and J by 2 bases, with 12 bases between the two germline ends. The CDR3 covers 14 residues. The germline gives CDR1 SEHNR, CDR2 FQNEAQ (reference sequence).

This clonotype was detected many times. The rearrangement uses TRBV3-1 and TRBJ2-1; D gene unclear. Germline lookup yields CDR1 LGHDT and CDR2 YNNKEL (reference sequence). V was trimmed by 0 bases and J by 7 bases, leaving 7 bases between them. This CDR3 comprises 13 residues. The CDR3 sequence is CASSQDLRNEQFF. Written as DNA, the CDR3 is TGTGCCAGCAGCCAAGATCTTAGGAATGAGCAGTTCTTC.

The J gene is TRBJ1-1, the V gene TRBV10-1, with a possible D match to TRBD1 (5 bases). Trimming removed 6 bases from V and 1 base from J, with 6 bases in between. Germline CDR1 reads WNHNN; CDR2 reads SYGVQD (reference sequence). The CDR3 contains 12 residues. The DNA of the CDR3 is TGCGCCAGCAGCGACAGGAACACTGAAGCTTTCTTT. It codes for CASSDRNTEAFF.

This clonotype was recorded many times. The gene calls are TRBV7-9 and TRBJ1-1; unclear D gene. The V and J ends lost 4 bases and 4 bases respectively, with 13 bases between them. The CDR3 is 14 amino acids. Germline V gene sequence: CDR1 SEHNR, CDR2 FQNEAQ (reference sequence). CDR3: CASSSLGGLTEAFF. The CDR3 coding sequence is TGTGCCAGCAGCTCCCTGGGAGGTCTCACTGAAGCTTTCTTT. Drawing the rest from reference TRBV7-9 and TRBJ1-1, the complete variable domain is DTGVSQNPRHKITKRGQNVTFRCDPISEHNRLYWYRQTLGQGPEFLTYFQNEAQLEKSRLLSDRFSAERPKGSFSTLEIQRTEQGDSAMYLCASSSLGGLTEAFFGQGTRLTVV.

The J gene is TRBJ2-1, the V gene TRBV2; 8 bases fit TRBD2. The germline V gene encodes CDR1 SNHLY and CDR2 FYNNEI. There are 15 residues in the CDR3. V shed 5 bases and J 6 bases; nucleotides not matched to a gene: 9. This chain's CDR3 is CASSPREGLLNEQFF. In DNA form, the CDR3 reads TGTGCCAGCAGTCCCCGGGAGGGCCTCCTCAATGAGCAGTTCTTC.

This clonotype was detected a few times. CDR3 sequence (DNA): TGTGCCAGCAGTTCTAGCGGGAGGGCCGGGGAGACCCAGTACTTC. As protein: CASSSSGRAGETQYF. The chain couples TRBV27 to TRBJ2-5; 12 bases are shared with TRBD2. Germline values: CDR1 MNHEY, CDR2 SMNVEV (reference sequence). The length of the CDR3 is 15 residues. V dropped 4 bases and J dropped 5; count of bases not matched to a gene: 5.

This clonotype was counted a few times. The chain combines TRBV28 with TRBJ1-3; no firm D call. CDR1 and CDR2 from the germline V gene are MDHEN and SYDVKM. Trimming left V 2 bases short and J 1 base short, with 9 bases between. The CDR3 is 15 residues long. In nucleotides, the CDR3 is TGTGCCAGCAGTTTAGGGGAGTTATCTGGAAACACCATATATTTT. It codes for CASSLGELSGNTIYF.

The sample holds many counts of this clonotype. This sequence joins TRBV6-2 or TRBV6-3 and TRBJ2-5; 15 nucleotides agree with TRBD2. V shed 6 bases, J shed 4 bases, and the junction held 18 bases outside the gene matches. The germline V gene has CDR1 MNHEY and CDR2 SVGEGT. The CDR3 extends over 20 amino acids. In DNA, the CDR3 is TGTGCCAGCAGCGAACGGACAGAGCTTTGGACTAGCGGGAGGGTAGAGACCCAGTACTTC. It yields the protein CASSERTELWTSGRVETQYF.

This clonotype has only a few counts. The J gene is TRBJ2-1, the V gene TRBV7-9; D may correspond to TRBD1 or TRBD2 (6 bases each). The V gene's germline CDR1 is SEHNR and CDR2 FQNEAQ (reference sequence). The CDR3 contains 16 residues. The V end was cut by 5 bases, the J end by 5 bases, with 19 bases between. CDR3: CASSQRGASGDNEQFF. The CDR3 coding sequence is TGTGCCAGCAGCCAAAGGGGGGCGTCGGGTGACAATGAGCAGTTCTTC.

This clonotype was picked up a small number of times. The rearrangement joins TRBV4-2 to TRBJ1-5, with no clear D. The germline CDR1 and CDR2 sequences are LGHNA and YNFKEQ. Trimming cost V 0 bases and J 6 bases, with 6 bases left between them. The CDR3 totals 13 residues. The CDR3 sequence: CASSQDIFQPQHF. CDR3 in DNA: TGTGCCAGCAGCCAAGATATTTTTCAGCCCCAGCATTTT.

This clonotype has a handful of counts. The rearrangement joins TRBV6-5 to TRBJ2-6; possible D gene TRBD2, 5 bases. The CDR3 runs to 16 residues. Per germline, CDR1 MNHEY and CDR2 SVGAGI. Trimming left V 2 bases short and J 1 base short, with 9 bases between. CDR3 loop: CASSYASGSGANVLTF. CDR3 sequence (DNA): TGTGCCAGCAGTTACGCATCGGGGTCTGGGGCCAACGTCCTGACTTTC.

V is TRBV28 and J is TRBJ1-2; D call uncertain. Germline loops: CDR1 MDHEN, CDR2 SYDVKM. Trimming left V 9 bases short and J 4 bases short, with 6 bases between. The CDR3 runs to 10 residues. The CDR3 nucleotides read TGTGCCAGTTACAGCTATGGCTACACCTTC. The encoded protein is CASYSYGYTF.

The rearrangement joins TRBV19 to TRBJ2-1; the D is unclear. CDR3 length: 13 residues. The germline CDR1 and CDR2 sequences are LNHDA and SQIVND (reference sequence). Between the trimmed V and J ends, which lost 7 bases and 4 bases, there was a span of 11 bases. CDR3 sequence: CASKPGEYNEQFF. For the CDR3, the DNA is TGTGCCAGTAAACCGGGCGAATACAATGAGCAGTTCTTC.

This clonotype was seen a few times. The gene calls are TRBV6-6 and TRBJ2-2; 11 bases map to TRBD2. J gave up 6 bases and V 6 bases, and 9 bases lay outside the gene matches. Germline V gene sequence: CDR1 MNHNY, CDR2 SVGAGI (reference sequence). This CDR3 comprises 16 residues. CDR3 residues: CASSPTLSGRAGELFF. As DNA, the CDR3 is TGTGCCAGCAGCCCCACGCTTAGCGGGAGGGCCGGGGAGCTGTTTTTT.

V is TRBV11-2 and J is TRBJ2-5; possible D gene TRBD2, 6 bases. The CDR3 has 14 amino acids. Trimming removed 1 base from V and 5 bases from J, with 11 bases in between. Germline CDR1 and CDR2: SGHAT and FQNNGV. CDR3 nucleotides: TGTGCCAGCAGCTTAGGTGGAGGGTGGGAGACCCAGTACTTC. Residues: CASSLGGGWETQYF.

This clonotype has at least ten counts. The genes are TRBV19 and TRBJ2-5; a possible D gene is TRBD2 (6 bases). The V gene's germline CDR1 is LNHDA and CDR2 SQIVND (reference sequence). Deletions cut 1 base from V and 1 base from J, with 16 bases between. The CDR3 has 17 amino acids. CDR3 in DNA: TGTGCCAGTAGTATAGGAAGGCGGGGAGACACCCAAGAGACCCAGTACTTC. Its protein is CASSIGRRGDTQETQYF.

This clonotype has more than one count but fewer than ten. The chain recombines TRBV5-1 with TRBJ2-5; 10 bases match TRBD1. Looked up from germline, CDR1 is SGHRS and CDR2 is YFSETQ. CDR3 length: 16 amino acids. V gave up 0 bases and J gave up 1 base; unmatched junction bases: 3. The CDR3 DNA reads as TGCGCCAGCAGCTTGGGAGGACAGGGGGTCCAAGAGACCCAGTACTTC. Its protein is CASSLGGQGVQETQYF.

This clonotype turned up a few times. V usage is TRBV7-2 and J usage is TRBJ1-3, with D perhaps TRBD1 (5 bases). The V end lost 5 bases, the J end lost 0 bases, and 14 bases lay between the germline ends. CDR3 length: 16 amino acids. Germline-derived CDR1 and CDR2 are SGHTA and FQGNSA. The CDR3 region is CASSGGTTRSGNTIYF. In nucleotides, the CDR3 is TGTGCCAGCAGCGGCGGGACGACCCGCTCTGGAAACACCATATATTTT. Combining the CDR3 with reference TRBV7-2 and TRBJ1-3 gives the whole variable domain GAGVSQSPSNKVTEKGKDVELRCDPISGHTALYWYRQSLGQGLEFLIYFQGNSAPDKSGLPSDRFSAERTGGSVSTLTIQRTQQEDSAVYLCASSGGTTRSGNTIYFGEGSWLTVV.

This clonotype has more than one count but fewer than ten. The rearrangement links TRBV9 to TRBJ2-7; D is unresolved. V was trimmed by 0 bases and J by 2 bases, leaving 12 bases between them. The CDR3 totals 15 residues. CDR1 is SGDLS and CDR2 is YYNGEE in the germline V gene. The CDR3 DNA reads TGTGCCAGCAGCGTAGCTCCCGACACCACCTACGAGCAGTACTTC. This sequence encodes CASSVAPDTTYEQYF.

CDR3 in DNA: TGTGCCCCACGGCAGTCCTTTAGCAATCAGCCCCAGCATTTT. It yields the protein CAPRQSFSNQPQHF. The rearrangement uses TRBV25-1 and TRBJ1-5; D not resolved. V lost 11 bases and J 0 bases, leaving 14 bases between the germline ends. In germline, CDR1 is MGHDK, CDR2 SYGVNS. The CDR3 has 14 amino acids. Full variable domain (rest looked up from reference TRBV25-1 and TRBJ1-5): EADIYQTPRYLVIGTGKKITLECSQTMGHDKMYWYQQDPGMELHLIHYSYGVNSTEKGDLSSESTVSRIRTEHFPLTLESARPSHTSQYLCAPRQSFSNQPQHFGDGTRLSIL.

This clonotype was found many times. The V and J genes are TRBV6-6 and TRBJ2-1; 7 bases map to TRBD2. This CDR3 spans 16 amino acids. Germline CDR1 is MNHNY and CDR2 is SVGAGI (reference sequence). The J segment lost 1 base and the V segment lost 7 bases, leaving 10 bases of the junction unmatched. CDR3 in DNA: TGTGCCAGCATCCCCCAGGGCGGGAGTTCCTACAATGAGCAGTTCTTC. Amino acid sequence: CASIPQGGSSYNEQFF.

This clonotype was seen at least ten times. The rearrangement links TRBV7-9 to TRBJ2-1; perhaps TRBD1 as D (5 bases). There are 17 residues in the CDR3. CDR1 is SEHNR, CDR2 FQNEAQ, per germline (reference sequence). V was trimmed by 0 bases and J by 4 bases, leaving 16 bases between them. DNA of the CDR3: TGTGCCAGCAGCTTAGCGCAAACAGGTAGACGATACAATGAGCAGTTCTTC. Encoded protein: CASSLAQTGRRYNEQFF.

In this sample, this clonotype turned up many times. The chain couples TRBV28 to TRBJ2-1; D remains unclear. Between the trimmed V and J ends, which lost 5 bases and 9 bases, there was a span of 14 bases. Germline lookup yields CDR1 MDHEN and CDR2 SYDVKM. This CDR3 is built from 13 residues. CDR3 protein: CASSLGRRGEQFF. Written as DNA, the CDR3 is TGTGCCAGCAGTCTGGGTAGGCGCGGTGAGCAGTTCTTC.